What follows describes a single T cell receptor beta chain. These data belong to a study of CD8+ T cells in alopecia areata. The CDR3 has 14 residues. Germline V gene lookup returns CDR1 SQVTM and CDR2 ANQGSEA. The V end was cut by 4 bases, the J end by 1 base, with 13 bases between. cDNA prepared by RNA extraction and subsequent reverse transcription served as the template for sequencing. Sequencing used immunoSEQ multiplex PCR; TCRdb keeps in-frame clones, though not all of them. The table has about 200,000 clones, 60% seen once. Treatment reported: oral pan-JAK inhibitor, 5-10 mg twice daily. This material consisted of CD4+ T cells sorted from blood, taken at week 24, from a patient treated with tofacitinib. The TCR comes from a human donor with alopecia areata. This chain connects TRBV29-1 to TRBJ1-1; D uncertain. CDR3 loop: CSVGSGSTNTEAFF. The CDR3 nucleotides read TGCAGCGTTGGGTCGGGAAGCACGAACACTGAAGCTTTCTTT.